These 29 T cell receptor beta chains share one sample of origin, sequenced in a study of monozygotic twins with cystic fibrosis. Some clones are missing from TCRdb's copy, which holds only in-frame ones; the method was immunoSEQ multiplex PCR. The table includes approximately 36,000 clones, approximately 90% detected once. Sequencing input: blood. These receptors were obtained from a boy under 10 years old with cystic fibrosis.

This chain joins TRBV6-1 and TRBJ1-3, with TRBD1 identical over 9 bases. This CDR3 region has 15 residues. Trimming removed 7 bases from V and 4 bases from J; junction bases left unmatched: 8. Germline CDR1 and CDR2: MNHNS and SASEGT. CDR3 residues: CASIQDRGRGNTIYF. The CDR3 bases are TGTGCCAGCATCCAGGACAGGGGAAGAGGAAACACCATATATTTT.

The rearrangement links TRBV19 to TRBJ1-2; D is unclear. CDR3 size: 12 residues. V lost 8 bases to trimming and J lost 4 bases, with 11 bases between them. Germline-derived CDR1 and CDR2 are LNHDA and SQIVND (reference sequence). For the CDR3, the DNA is TGTGCCAGTTTTGCGAGGGCCTATGGCTACACCTTC. Translation gives CASFARAYGYTF.

This rearrangement joins TRBV11-2 to TRBJ2-1; 7 nucleotides agree with TRBD1. Germline assignment: CDR1 SGHAT and CDR2 FQNNGV. The V gene end was trimmed by 5 bases and the J gene end by 3 bases; junction bases not matched to a gene: 7. This CDR3 contains 15 residues. The DNA for the CDR3 is TGTGCCAGCAGCCAGACCACAGGGGTCTACAATGAGCAGTTCTTC. Protein sequence: CASSQTTGVYNEQFF.

V gene TRBV13 combines with J gene TRBJ2-7; D perhaps matches TRBD1 (7 bases). The germline gives CDR1 PRHDT, CDR2 FYEKMQ (reference sequence). V was shortened by 5 bases and J by 6 bases, with 14 bases between the two germline ends. The CDR3 loop spans 13 amino acids. CDR3 bases: TGTGCCAGCAGCAAAGACCAGGGGGGCGAGCAGTACTTC. It codes for CASSKDQGGEQYF.

The CDR3 coding sequence is TGCAGCGTTGAGCCCGGACAGGCGAACAATGAGCAGTTCTTC. The encoded protein is CSVEPGQANNEQFF. The V and J genes are TRBV29-1 and TRBJ2-1; 7 nucleotides line up with TRBD1. Per the germline V gene, CDR1 is SQVTM and CDR2 is ANQGSEA. The CDR3 extends over 14 amino acids. V lost 3 bases to trimming and J lost 5 bases; unmatched junction nucleotides: 7.

The chain employs TRBV11-2 and TRBJ2-7; the D gene could be TRBD1 or TRBD2 (6 bases each). This CDR3 contains 15 residues. V lost 8 bases and J 3 bases, leaving 20 bases between the germline ends. CDR1 and CDR2 from the germline V gene are SGHAT and FQNNGV. The CDR3 loop is CASREGGTRYYEQYF. The DNA of the CDR3 is TGTGCCAGCCGCGAAGGGGGGACACGGTACTACGAGCAGTACTTC. The variable domain in full, completed from reference TRBV11-2 and TRBJ2-7, reads EAGVAQSPRYKIIEKRQSVAFWCNPISGHATLYWYQQILGQGPKLLIQFQNNGVVDDSQLPKDRFSAERLKGVDSTLKIQPAKLEDSAVYLCASREGGTRYYEQYFGPGTRLTVT.

The gene calls are TRBV13 and TRBJ2-1, with D tentatively TRBD2 (6 bases). This CDR3 has 15 residues. V dropped 5 bases and J dropped 3 bases, with 14 bases sitting between them. Germline CDR1 PRHDT, CDR2 FYEKMQ (reference sequence). CDR3: CASSPRGSGYNEQFF. In nucleotides, the CDR3 is TGTGCCAGCAGCCCCCGGGGGAGTGGCTACAATGAGCAGTTCTTC.

CDR3 nucleotides: TGTGCCAGCAGTGATTGGGACGGACTTGGGAATGAGCAGTTCTTC. This codes for CASSDWDGLGNEQFF. The chain joins TRBV25-1 to TRBJ2-1, with D perhaps matching TRBD1 or TRBD2 (5 bases each). Germline lookup yields CDR1 MGHDK and CDR2 SYGVNS. Trimming cost V 3 bases and J 7 bases, with 16 bases left between them. CDR3 length: 15 amino acids.

V usage is TRBV27 and J usage is TRBJ1-6, with D possibly TRBD1 on 6 matching bases. The V end lost 7 bases, the J end lost 6 bases, and 16 bases lay between the germline ends. From germline, CDR1 is MNHEY and CDR2 SMNVEV (reference sequence). This CDR3 comprises 15 residues. CDR3 DNA: TGTGCCAGCAAACTCGGAGGACAGTTTAATTCACCCCTCCACTTT. Amino acids: CASKLGGQFNSPLHF.

The chain has TRBV9 and TRBJ2-1; D uncertain. The germline gives CDR1 SGDLS, CDR2 YYNGEE. Trimming pared 4 bases from V and 9 bases from J, leaving 14 bases between. This CDR3 is 13 amino acids long. CDR3 nucleotides: TGTGCCAGCAGCCCCCCGGCCCTGGGTGAGCAGTTCTTC. It yields the protein CASSPPALGEQFF.

The chain is built from TRBV19 and TRBJ2-6; D is unclear. The CDR3 spans 15 residues. V lost 3 bases, J lost 4 bases, and 10 bases lay in between. Germline V gene sequence: CDR1 LNHDA, CDR2 SQIVND (reference sequence). The CDR3 nucleotides are TGTGCCAGTAGTATTGGGTGGGCCGGGGCCAACGTCCTGACTTTC. Its translation is CASSIGWAGANVLTF.

The chain employs TRBV4-3 and TRBJ2-2; 7 bases agree with TRBD1. This CDR3 comprises 16 residues. Germline trimming cut 5 bases from V and 1 base from J; bases unmatched to any gene: 7. Looked up from germline, CDR1 is LGHNA and CDR2 is YSLEER. This CDR3 is CASSFTGTVNTGELFF. The CDR3 DNA reads as TGCGCCAGCAGCTTTACCGGGACAGTGAACACCGGGGAGCTGTTTTTT.

This chain joins TRBV7-9 and TRBJ1-2, with no clear D. V shed 1 base and J shed 3 bases, with 6 bases lying between them. CDR1 is SEHNR and CDR2 is FQNEAQ in the germline V gene (reference sequence). The CDR3 totals 13 residues. DNA of the CDR3: TGTGCCAGCAGCTTAGAATCAGACTATGGCTACACCTTC. This encodes CASSLESDYGYTF.

This clone was found a few times. The rearrangement links TRBV6-5 to TRBJ1-4; D may be TRBD1 (5 bases). The germline V gene has CDR1 MNHEY and CDR2 SVGAGI. V dropped 7 bases and J dropped 8 bases, with 14 bases sitting between them. The CDR3 sequence is 13 residues long. The CDR3 nucleotides are TGTGCCAGCAAGGTCCAGGGAGGAGAAAAACTGTTTTTT. It yields the protein CASKVQGGEKLFF.

This chain's CDR3 is CSAKRQGYGYTF. In DNA, the CDR3 is TGCAGCGCCAAACGACAGGGCTATGGCTACACCTTC. This chain connects TRBV29-1 to TRBJ1-2; TRBD1 aligns across 7 bases. The CDR3 contains 12 residues. Germline trimming cut 7 bases from V and 4 bases from J; bases unmatched to any gene: 6. The V gene's germline CDR1 is SQVTM and CDR2 ANQGSEA.

CDR3 protein: CASSNGGTGYGYTF. DNA for the CDR3: TGCGCCAGCAGCAACGGGGGAACGGGCTATGGCTACACCTTC. V usage is TRBV4-3 and J usage is TRBJ1-2, with D perhaps TRBD1 (5 bases). V lost 5 bases, J lost 4 bases, and 14 bases lay in between. The CDR3 has 14 amino acids. Germline V gene data show CDR1 as LGHNA and CDR2 as YSLEER.

This rearrangement joins TRBV11-3 to TRBJ1-1; no clear D gene. The V gene's germline CDR1 is SGHNT and CDR2 YENEEA. The V and J ends lost 1 base and 1 base respectively, with 4 bases between them. The CDR3 runs 13 residues. The CDR3: CASSLGRNTEAFF. CDR3 DNA: TGTGCCAGCAGCTTAGGGCGGAACACTGAAGCTTTCTTT.

The rearrangement uses TRBV4-3 and TRBJ2-2, with 12 bases lining up with TRBD1. The CDR3 has 17 amino acids. Germline loops: CDR1 LGHNA, CDR2 YSLEER. Trimming cost V 4 bases and J 4 bases; bases outside gene matches: 7. The CDR3 region is CASSRVGQGAGTGELFF. The DNA of the CDR3 is TGCGCCAGCAGCCGCGTGGGACAGGGGGCTGGCACCGGGGAGCTGTTTTTT.

V gene TRBV29-1 combines with J gene TRBJ1-1; unclear D gene. The germline V gene has CDR1 SQVTM and CDR2 ANQGSEA. The CDR3 consists of 10 residues. Trimming cost V 4 bases and J 5 bases, with 5 bases left between them. CDR3 nucleotide sequence: TGCAGCGTTGTGGAAACTGAAGCTTTCTTT. This gives the protein CSVVETEAFF.

The CDR3 region is CASSSFMNTEAFF. CDR3 DNA sequence: TGTGCCAGCAGCTCCTTCATGAACACTGAAGCTTTCTTT. The chain has TRBV7-8 and TRBJ1-1; D unclear. Germline CDR1 is SGHVS and CDR2 is FQNEAQ. V dropped 4 bases and J dropped 0 bases, with 6 bases sitting between them. The CDR3 is made up of 13 amino acids.

The sample holds one count of this clone. The chain links TRBV7-8 to TRBJ1-1, with TRBD1 matching over 7 bases. This CDR3 contains 16 residues. V shed 4 bases, J shed 6 bases, and the junction held 14 bases outside the gene matches. The germline CDR1 and CDR2 sequences are SGHVS and FQNEAQ. CDR3 sequence: CASSSPGQIYLPEAFF. CDR3 bases: TGTGCCAGCAGCTCCCCGGGACAGATCTACCTCCCTGAAGCTTTCTTT. The full variable domain, with the rest looked up from reference TRBV7-8 and TRBJ1-1, is GAGVSQSPRYKVAKRGQDVALRCDPISGHVSLFWYQQALGQGPEFLTYFQNEAQLDKSGLPSDRFFAERPEGSVSTLKIQRTQQEDSAVYLCASSSPGQIYLPEAFFGQGTRLTVV.

The chain is built from TRBV5-4 and TRBJ2-1; tentatively, D is TRBD1 or TRBD2 (6 bases each). Germline CDR1 and CDR2: SGHNT and YYREEE (reference sequence). V was cut by 4 bases and J by 2 bases, with 16 bases left in between. The CDR3 covers 16 residues. CDR3 protein: CASSVRGGSTYNEQFF. The CDR3, as DNA: TGTGCCAGCAGCGTCCGAGGGGGGTCGACCTACAATGAGCAGTTCTTC.

The CDR3 DNA sequence: TGTGCCAGTAGTATCAGCGTAGAGCAGTTCTTC. It specifies CASSISVEQFF. This rearrangement joins TRBV19 to TRBJ2-1; D gene ambiguous. The CDR3 runs 11 residues. Germline V CDR1 and CDR2: LNHDA, SQIVND (reference sequence). The germline V and J ends were trimmed by 3 bases and 10 bases, with 7 bases remaining between them.

CDR3: CAIRQGADTEAFF. The CDR3 nucleotides read TGTGCCATCAGGCAGGGGGCCGACACTGAAGCTTTCTTT. The chain uses TRBV10-3 and TRBJ1-1; 8 bases align to TRBD1. This CDR3 is built from 13 residues. Germline CDR1 ENHRY, CDR2 SYGVKD. Trimming cost V 6 bases and J 3 bases; bases outside gene matches: 3.

This clone was seen only once. V usage is TRBV7-2 and J usage is TRBJ2-7, with D possibly matching TRBD2 (6 bases). This CDR3 has 17 amino acids. V lost 2 bases and J lost 1, with 18 bases in between. Germline V CDR1 and CDR2: SGHTA, FQGNSA. CDR3 DNA: TGTGCCAGCAGCTTAAAGGGGTCCGGGACTCAGTCCTACGAGCAGTACTTC. Amino acid sequence: CASSLKGSGTQSYEQYF. Supplemented by reference TRBV7-2 and TRBJ2-7, the full variable domain reads GAGVSQSPSNKVTEKGKDVELRCDPISGHTALYWYRQSLGQGLEFLIYFQGNSAPDKSGLPSDRFSAERTGGSVSTLTIQRTQQEDSAVYLCASSLKGSGTQSYEQYFGPGTRLTVT.

CDR3 region: CASSQDTANYGYTF. The CDR3 DNA reads as TGTGCCAGCAGCCAGGACACAGCTAACTATGGCTACACCTTC. The chain links TRBV5-4 to TRBJ1-2; D may be TRBD1 (5 bases). CDR3 size: 14 residues. Between the trimmed V and J ends, which lost 4 bases and 0 bases, there was a span of 10 bases. CDR1 and CDR2 from the germline V gene are SGHNT and YYREEE (reference sequence).

The chain uses TRBV5-1 and TRBJ1-4, with 7 bases aligning to TRBD1. Germline lookup yields CDR1 SGHRS and CDR2 YFSETQ. The CDR3 runs to 17 residues. V lost 0 bases and J lost 8; bases outside the gene matches: 13. Written as DNA, the CDR3 is TGCGCCAGCAGCTTGGCAAATTTAGGGGGCCGGGGGGAAAAACTGTTTTTT. Protein sequence: CASSLANLGGRGEKLFF.

The genes are TRBV14 and TRBJ2-5, with 8 positions matching TRBD1. CDR1 and CDR2 (germline): SGHDN, FVKESK. Trimming removed 0 bases from V and 4 bases from J; junction bases left unmatched: 1. The CDR3 covers 14 residues. The chain's CDR3 is CASSQEQGGETQYF. The CDR3 DNA reads TGTGCCAGCAGCCAAGAACAGGGGGGAGAGACCCAGTACTTC.

The rearrangement joins TRBV9 to TRBJ2-5; 10 nucleotides match TRBD2. CDR1 is SGDLS, CDR2 YYNGEE, per germline. The V segment lost 1 base and the J segment 2 bases; nucleotides outside the gene matches: 11. The CDR3 runs to 18 residues. The CDR3 coding sequence is TGTGCCAGCAGCGTAAGCCCCAGGACTAGCGGAGCTCAAGAGACCCAGTACTTC. Its protein product is CASSVSPRTSGAQETQYF.